The 19 T cell receptor beta chains below all came from one sample that was sequenced in a study of T-cell memory formation after mild COVID-19. MiXCR was run by TCRdb on the 5' RACE reads, yielding one entry per CDR3 protein. The repertoire holds a few hundred thousand distinct CDR3 sequences, with roughly 20% as singletons. The sample was PBMCs or a T cell subset sorted from them (not recorded which). These receptors were obtained from an adult woman who had mild COVID-19 (a few samples of this study predate the infection). Cell type and time point are not known.

This clonotype was observed a handful of times. The genes are TRBV7-8 and TRBJ2-7, with D perhaps matching TRBD1 (6 bases). The CDR3 loop spans 13 amino acids. The germline V and J ends were trimmed by 8 bases and 6 bases, with 17 bases remaining between them. Per the germline V gene, CDR1 is SGHVS and CDR2 is FQNEAQ. The CDR3, as DNA: TGTGCCAGCCGGCAGGGGCCAAGGGGCGAGCAGTACTTC. As protein: CASRQGPRGEQYF.

This clonotype has a handful of counts. The chain is built from TRBV6-2 or TRBV6-3 and TRBJ2-7, with TRBD2 matching over 7 bases. Germline trimming cut 7 bases from V and 7 bases from J; bases unmatched to any gene: 4. Germline CDR1 MNHEY, CDR2 SVGEGT. CDR3 length: 11 residues. The CDR3: CASTDGGEQYF. The CDR3, as DNA: TGTGCCAGCACTGACGGGGGGGAGCAGTACTTC.

The chain recombines TRBV24-1 with TRBJ2-1; 7 nucleotides align to TRBD1. The CDR3 runs 16 residues. Germline V CDR1 and CDR2: KGHDR, SFDVKD. V lost 5 bases, J lost 1 base, and 7 bases stayed unmatched. The CDR3 sequence is CATSGARQGSYNEQFF. DNA for the CDR3: TGTGCCACCAGTGGGGCCCGACAGGGATCCTACAATGAGCAGTTCTTC.

CDR3 DNA sequence: TGCGCCAGCAGCCAGGATAGACGGGAAAAACTGTTTTTT. It translates to CASSQDRREKLFF. The gene calls are TRBV4-3 and TRBJ1-4; no clear D. Germline V lookup: CDR1 LGHNA, CDR2 YSLEER. The CDR3 is made up of 13 amino acids. V dropped 3 bases and J dropped 8 bases, with 10 bases sitting between them.

This sequence joins TRBV5-1 and TRBJ2-2, with TRBD1 matching 10 bases. CDR1 is SGHRS and CDR2 is YFSETQ in the germline V gene. V dropped 4 bases and J dropped 1; count of bases not matched to a gene: 4. The CDR3 is made up of 16 amino acids. CDR3 DNA sequence: TGCGCCAGCAGCACCCGGACAGGGGGGAACACCGGGGAGCTGTTTTTT. The encoded protein is CASSTRTGGNTGELFF.

This clonotype was recorded a few times. J is TRBJ2-6 and V is TRBV18; D is ambiguous. V was shortened by 3 bases and J by 0 bases, with 12 bases between the two germline ends. Per the germline V gene, CDR1 is KGHSH and CDR2 is LQKENI. The CDR3 contains 17 residues. The CDR3 region has the DNA TGTGCCAGCTCACCCCAGGTCTCGTCCTCTGGGGCCAACGTCCTGACTTTC. Encoded protein: CASSPQVSSSGANVLTF.

The chain links TRBV4-2 to TRBJ2-3; possible D gene TRBD2, 5 bases. The CDR3 covers 16 residues. Trimming took 1 base from V and 3 from J, leaving 14 bases between them. Germline values: CDR1 LGHNA, CDR2 YNFKEQ. CDR3 in DNA: TGTGCCAGCAGCCAAGGCATTCTCGGGGATACAGATACGCAGTATTTT. This gives the protein CASSQGILGDTDTQYF.

This clonotype was counted only a few times. V gene TRBV19 combines with J gene TRBJ1-2; D is unclear. Germline CDR1 is LNHDA and CDR2 is SQIVND (reference sequence). The ends were cut back, 8 bases at V and 0 bases at J, with 13 bases in the middle. The CDR3 is made up of 14 amino acids. The CDR3 bases are TGTGCCAGTTACACAGCAGCTCCTAACTATGGCTACACCTTC. Its translation: CASYTAAPNYGYTF.

The CDR3 sequence: CASSPGQQSNQPQHF. In DNA, the CDR3 is TGTGCCAGCAGCCCCGGACAGCAGAGCAATCAGCCCCAGCATTTT. V and J are TRBV7-9 and TRBJ1-5; D is possibly TRBD1 (6 bases). Germline V gene sequence: CDR1 SEHNR, CDR2 FQNEAQ (reference sequence). V lost 5 bases, J lost 1 base, and 12 bases lay in between. The CDR3 has 15 amino acids.

This clonotype was seen a handful of times. The gene calls are TRBV3-1 and TRBJ2-3; TRBD2 matches at 7 bases. V shed 4 bases and J 6 bases; nucleotides not matched to a gene: 13. CDR3 length: 16 residues. Germline V lookup: CDR1 LGHDT, CDR2 YNNKEL (reference sequence). CDR3 sequence (DNA): TGTGCCAGCAGCCTCAGCGGGGCCATCGGATCGGATACGCAGTATTTT. This sequence encodes CASSLSGAIGSDTQYF.

This rearrangement joins TRBV12-3 or TRBV12-4 to TRBJ1-2; no clear D gene. Trimming stripped 1 base from V and 4 bases from J, with 10 bases between. This CDR3 is built from 14 residues. The CDR3 loop is CASSLGRTVYGYTF. CDR3 DNA sequence: TGTGCCAGCAGTTTAGGCAGGACTGTCTATGGCTACACCTTC.

J is TRBJ1-6 and V is TRBV2; 9 bases align to TRBD1. Germline V CDR1 and CDR2: SNHLY, FYNNEI. The V and J ends lost 6 bases and 10 bases, in that order; junction bases with no gene match: 7. The length of the CDR3 is 14 residues. The CDR3 nucleotides are TGTGCCAGCAGGGGCGGGACAGGGCGCTCACCCCTCCACTTT. It translates to CASRGGTGRSPLHF. Full variable domain (remainder filled in from reference TRBV2 and TRBJ1-6): EPEVTQTPSHQVTQMGQEVILRCVPISNHLYFYWYRQILGQKVEFLVSFYNNEISEKSEIFDDQFSVERPDGSNFTLKIRSTKLEDSAMYFCASRGGTGRSPLHFGNGTRLTVT.

The chain couples TRBV18 to TRBJ2-1; 7 bases agree with TRBD2. The J segment lost 8 bases and the V segment lost 2 bases, leaving 12 bases of the junction unmatched. The CDR3 sequence is 16 residues long. Germline CDR1 reads KGHSH; CDR2 reads LQKENI. CDR3 loop: CASSPFERGTGDEQFF. DNA for the CDR3: TGTGCCAGCTCACCATTCGAGCGGGGCACCGGCGATGAGCAGTTCTTC. The full variable domain, rest sourced from reference TRBV18 and TRBJ2-1, is NAGVMQNPRHLVRRRGQEARLRCSPMKGHSHVYWYRQLPEEGLKFMVYLQKENIIDESGMPKERFSAEFPKEGPSILRIQQVVRGDSAAYFCASSPFERGTGDEQFFGPGTRLTVL.

V is TRBV9 and J is TRBJ2-3; D perhaps matches TRBD2 (5 bases). Trimming took 4 bases from V and 2 from J, leaving 20 bases between them. Per germline, CDR1 SGDLS and CDR2 YYNGEE. The CDR3 contains 17 residues. The CDR3 here is CASSSPGSGVNTDTQYF. The CDR3, as DNA: TGTGCCAGCAGCTCCCCGGGGTCTGGTGTTAACACAGATACGCAGTATTTT.

This clonotype has only a few counts. The J gene is TRBJ1-5, the V gene TRBV20-1, with 8 bases lining up with TRBD1. The CDR3 loop spans 15 amino acids. Germline values: CDR1 DFQATT, CDR2 SNEGSKA (reference sequence). Trimming took 2 bases from V and 7 from J; bases not matched to a gene: 10. The chain's CDR3 is CSARSGDRGTQPQHF. The CDR3, as DNA: TGCAGTGCTAGATCTGGAGACAGGGGAACCCAGCCCCAGCATTTT.

There are a few counts of this clonotype. This rearrangement joins TRBV27 to TRBJ1-1, with 8 bases that match TRBD1. The length of the CDR3 is 15 residues. After removal of 5 bases from V and 6 bases from J, the junction contained 11 bases not matched to a gene. Germline CDR1 reads MNHEY; CDR2 reads SMNVEV (reference sequence). The CDR3 nucleotides read TGTGCCAGCAGTACAGGGACAGGATGGGCCGCTGAAGCTTTCTTT. Translating it yields CASSTGTGWAAEAFF.

In its sample, this clonotype was seen a few times. This sequence joins TRBV28 and TRBJ2-7, with D possibly TRBD1 on 5 matching bases. Germline loops: CDR1 MDHEN, CDR2 SYDVKM. V was shortened by 3 bases and J by 2 bases, with 8 bases between the two germline ends. The CDR3 contains 13 residues. The CDR3 DNA sequence: TGTGCCAGCAGTTTGACAGCTGCCTACGAGCAGTACTTC. It codes for CASSLTAAYEQYF.

This clonotype has more than one count but fewer than ten. J is TRBJ2-1 and V is TRBV5-1, with D unresolved. CDR1 SGHRS and CDR2 YFSETQ come from the germline V gene. This CDR3 has 16 amino acids. Between the trimmed V and J ends, which lost 0 bases and 1 base, there was a span of 11 bases. This CDR3 reads CASSLGVPRSYNEQFF. The CDR3 region has the DNA TGCGCCAGCAGCTTGGGAGTCCCCCGGTCCTACAATGAGCAGTTCTTC. Full variable domain (rest looked up from reference TRBV5-1 and TRBJ2-1): KAGVTQTPRYLIKTRGQQVTLSCSPISGHRSVSWYQQTPGQGLQFLFEYFSETQRNKGNFPGRFSGRQFSNSRSEMNVSTLELGDSALYLCASSLGVPRSYNEQFFGPGTRLTVL.

This chain uses TRBV14 with TRBJ1-1; no clear D. This CDR3 is built from 12 residues. The germline gives CDR1 SGHDN, CDR2 FVKESK. V lost 4 bases, J lost 7 bases, and 10 bases lay in between. Here the CDR3 DNA reads TGTGCCAGCAGCCCCGAAACCCTTGAAGCTTTCTTT. It translates to CASSPETLEAFF.